This T cell receptor beta chain was captured in a study of cytomegalovirus exposure and HLA in healthy donors. The PCR used 60 Vbeta and 13 Jbeta primers. Sequencing was performed with immunoSEQ multiplex PCR; in TCRdb, only in-frame clones are kept and a portion is missing. Of roughly 93,000 clones detected, roughly 70% appear once; the ten largest clones hold 1.8%. Germline V gives CDR1 SGHVS, CDR2 FNYEAQ. This CDR3 contains 12 residues. Trimming shortened V by 5 bases and J by 3 bases, and 7 bases separated the two germline ends. Material for sequencing was PBMCs. The genes are TRBV7-6 and TRBJ2-5; no definite D call. This receptor was identified in a male donor in good health and CMV-seronegative. DNA of the CDR3: TGTGCCAGCAGCCGGAGAAAAGAGACCCAGTACTTC. Protein sequence: CASSRRKETQYF.